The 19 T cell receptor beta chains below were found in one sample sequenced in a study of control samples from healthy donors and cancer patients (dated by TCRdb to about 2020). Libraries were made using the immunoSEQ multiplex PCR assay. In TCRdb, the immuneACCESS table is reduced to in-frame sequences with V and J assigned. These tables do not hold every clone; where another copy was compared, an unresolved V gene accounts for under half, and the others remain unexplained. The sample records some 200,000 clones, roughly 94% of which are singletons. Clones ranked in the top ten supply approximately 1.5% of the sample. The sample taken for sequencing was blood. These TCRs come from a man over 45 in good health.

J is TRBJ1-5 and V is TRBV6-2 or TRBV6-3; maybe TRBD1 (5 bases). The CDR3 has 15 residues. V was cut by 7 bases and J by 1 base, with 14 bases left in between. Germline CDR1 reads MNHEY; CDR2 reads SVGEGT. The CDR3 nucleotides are TGTGCCAGCACCCCCGGGGGTTGGAGCAATCAGCCCCAGCATTTT. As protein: CASTPGGWSNQPQHF.

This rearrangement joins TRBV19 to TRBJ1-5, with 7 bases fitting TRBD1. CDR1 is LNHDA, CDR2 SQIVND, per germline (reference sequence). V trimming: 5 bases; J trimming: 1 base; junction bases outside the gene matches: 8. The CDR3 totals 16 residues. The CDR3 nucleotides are TGTGCCAGTAGTCCTCAGGGGGTAGGCAGCAATCAGCCCCAGCATTTT. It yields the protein CASSPQGVGSNQPQHF.

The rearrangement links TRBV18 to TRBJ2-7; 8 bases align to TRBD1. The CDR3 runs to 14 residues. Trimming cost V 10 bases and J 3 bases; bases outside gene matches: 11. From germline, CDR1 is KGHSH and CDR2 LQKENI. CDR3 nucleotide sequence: TGTGCCACACACGTAAAAGGACAGGGCTACGAGCAGTACTTC. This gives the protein CATHVKGQGYEQYF.

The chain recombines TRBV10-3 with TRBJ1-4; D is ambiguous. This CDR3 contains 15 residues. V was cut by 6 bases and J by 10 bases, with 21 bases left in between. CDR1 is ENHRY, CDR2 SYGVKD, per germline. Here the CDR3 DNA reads TGTGCCATCAGCCCGATCGGGCCGACGGACGTAAAACTGTTTTTT. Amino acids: CAISPIGPTDVKLFF.

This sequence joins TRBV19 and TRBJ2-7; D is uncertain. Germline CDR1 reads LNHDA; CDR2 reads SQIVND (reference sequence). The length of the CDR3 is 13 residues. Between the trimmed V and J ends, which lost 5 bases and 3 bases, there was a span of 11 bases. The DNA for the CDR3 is TGTGCCAGTAGTCCGGACGGAAACTACGAGCAGTACTTC. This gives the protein CASSPDGNYEQYF.

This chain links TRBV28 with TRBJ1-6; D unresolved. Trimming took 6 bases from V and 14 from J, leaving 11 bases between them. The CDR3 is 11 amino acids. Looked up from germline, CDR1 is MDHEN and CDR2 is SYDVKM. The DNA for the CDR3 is TGTGCCAGCAGGTCGGACCGGGCCCTCCACTTT. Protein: CASRSDRALHF.

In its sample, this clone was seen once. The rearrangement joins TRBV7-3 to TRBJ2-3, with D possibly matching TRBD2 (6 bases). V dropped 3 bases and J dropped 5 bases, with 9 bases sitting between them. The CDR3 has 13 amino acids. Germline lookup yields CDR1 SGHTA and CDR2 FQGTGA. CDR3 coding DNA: TGTGCCAGCAGCTTTCAGGGAGGAGATACGCAGTATTTT. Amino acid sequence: CASSFQGGDTQYF.

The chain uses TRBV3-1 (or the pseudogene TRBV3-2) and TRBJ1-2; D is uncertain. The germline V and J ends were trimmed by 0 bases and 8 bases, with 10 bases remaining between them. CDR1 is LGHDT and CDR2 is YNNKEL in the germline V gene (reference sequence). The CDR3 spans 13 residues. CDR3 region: CASSQEVAGGYTF. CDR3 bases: TGTGCCAGCAGCCAAGAGGTTGCAGGCGGCTACACCTTC.

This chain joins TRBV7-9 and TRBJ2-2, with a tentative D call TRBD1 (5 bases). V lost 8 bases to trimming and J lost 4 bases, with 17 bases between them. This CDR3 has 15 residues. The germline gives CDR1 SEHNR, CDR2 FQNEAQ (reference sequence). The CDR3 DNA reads TGTGCCAGCCCCAAAGGGGCAGACCCCACCGGGGAGCTGTTTTTT. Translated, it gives CASPKGADPTGELFF.

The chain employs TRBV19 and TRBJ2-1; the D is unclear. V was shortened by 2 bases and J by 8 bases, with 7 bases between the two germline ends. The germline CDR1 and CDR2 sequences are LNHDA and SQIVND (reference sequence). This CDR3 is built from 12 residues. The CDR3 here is CASSIRVHEQFF. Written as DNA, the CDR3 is TGTGCCAGTAGTATACGGGTCCATGAGCAGTTCTTC.

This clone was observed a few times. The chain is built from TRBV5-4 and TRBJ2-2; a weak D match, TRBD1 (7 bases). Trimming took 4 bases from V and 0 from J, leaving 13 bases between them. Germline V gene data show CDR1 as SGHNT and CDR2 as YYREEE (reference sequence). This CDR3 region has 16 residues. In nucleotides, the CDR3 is TGTGCCAGCAGCACGGGGGACAGACCGAACACCGGGGAGCTGTTTTTT. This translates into CASSTGDRPNTGELFF.

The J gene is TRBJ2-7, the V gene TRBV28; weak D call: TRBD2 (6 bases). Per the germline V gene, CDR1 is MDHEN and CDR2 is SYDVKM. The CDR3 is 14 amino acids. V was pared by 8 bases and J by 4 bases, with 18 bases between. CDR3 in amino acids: CASVHLGRSYEQYV. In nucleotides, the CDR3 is TGTGCCAGCGTTCACCTCGGGAGATCTTACGAGCAGTACGTC.

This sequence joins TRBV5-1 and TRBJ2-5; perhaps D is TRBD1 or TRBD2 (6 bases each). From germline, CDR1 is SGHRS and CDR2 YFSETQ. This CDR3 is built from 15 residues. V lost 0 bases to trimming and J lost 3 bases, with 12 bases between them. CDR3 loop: CASSLVPGAEETQYF. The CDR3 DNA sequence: TGCGCCAGCAGCTTGGTGCCGGGGGCTGAAGAGACCCAGTACTTC.

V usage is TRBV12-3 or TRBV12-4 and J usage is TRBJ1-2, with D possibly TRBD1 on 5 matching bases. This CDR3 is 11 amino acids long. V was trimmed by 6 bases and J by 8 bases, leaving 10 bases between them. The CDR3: CASRGTVGYTF. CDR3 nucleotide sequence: TGTGCCAGCAGGGGGACTGTCGGCTACACCTTC.

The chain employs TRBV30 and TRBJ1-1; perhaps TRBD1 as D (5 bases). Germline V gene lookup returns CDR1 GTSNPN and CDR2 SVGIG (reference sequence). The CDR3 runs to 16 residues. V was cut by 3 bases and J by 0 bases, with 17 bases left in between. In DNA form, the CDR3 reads TGTGCCTGGAGGCCCGGGGGGGGGAGGATGAACACTGAAGCTTTCTTT. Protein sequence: CAWRPGGGRMNTEAFF.

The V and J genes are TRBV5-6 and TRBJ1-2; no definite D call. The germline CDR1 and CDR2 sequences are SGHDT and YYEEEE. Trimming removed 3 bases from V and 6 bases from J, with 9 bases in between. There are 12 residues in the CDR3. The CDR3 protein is CASSWTYNGYTF. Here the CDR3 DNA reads TGTGCCAGCAGCTGGACTTATAATGGCTACACCTTC. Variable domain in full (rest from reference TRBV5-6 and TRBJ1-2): DAGVTQSPTHLIKTRGQQVTLRCSPKSGHDTVSWYQQALGQGPQFIFQYYEEEERQRGNFPDRFSGHQFPNYSSELNVNALLLGDSALYLCASSWTYNGYTFGSGTRLTVV.

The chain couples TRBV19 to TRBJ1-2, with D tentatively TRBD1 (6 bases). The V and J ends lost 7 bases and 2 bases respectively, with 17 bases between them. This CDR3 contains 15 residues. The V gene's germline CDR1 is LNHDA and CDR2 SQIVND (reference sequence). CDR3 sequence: CASTRLTGRNYGYTF. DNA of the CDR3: TGTGCCAGTACCCGCTTGACAGGTCGAAACTATGGCTACACCTTC.

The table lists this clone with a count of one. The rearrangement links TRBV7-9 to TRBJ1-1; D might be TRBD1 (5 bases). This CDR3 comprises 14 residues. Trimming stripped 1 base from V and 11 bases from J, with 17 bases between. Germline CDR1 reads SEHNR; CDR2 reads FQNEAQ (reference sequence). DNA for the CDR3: TGTGCCAGCAGCTTAGGGGATGACAGAGAGGAGGCTTTCTTT. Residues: CASSLGDDREEAFF.

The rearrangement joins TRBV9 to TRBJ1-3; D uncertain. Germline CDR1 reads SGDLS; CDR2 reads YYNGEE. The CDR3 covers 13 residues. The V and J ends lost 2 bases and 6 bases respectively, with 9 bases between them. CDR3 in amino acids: CASSVGSKNTIYF. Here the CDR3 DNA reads TGTGCCAGCAGCGTTGGGAGTAAAAACACCATATATTTT.